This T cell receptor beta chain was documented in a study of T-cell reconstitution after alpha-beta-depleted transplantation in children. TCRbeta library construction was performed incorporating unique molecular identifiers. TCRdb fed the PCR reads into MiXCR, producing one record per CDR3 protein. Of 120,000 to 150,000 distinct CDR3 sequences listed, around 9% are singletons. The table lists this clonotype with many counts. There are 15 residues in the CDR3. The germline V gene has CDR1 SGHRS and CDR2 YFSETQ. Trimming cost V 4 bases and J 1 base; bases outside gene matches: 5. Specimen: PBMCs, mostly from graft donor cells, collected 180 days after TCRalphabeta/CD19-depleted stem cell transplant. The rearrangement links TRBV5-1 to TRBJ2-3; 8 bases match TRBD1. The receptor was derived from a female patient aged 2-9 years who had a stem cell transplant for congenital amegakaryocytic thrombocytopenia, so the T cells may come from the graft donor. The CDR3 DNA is TGCGCCAGCAGCCTCACGGGACAGGGCACAGATACGCAGTATTTT. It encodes CASSLTGQGTDTQYF.